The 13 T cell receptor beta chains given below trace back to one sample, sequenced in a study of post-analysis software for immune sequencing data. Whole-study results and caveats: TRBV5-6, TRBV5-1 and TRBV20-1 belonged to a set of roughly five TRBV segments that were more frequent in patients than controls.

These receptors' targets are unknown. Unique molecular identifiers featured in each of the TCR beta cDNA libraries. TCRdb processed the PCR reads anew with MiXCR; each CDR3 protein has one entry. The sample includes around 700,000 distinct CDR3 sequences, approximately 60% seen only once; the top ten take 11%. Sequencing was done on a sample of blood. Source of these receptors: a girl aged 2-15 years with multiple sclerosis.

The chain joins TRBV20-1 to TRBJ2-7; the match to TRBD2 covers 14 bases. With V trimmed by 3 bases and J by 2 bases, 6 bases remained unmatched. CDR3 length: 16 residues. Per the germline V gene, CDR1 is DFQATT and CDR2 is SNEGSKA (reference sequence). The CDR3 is CSARGTSGSTPYEQYF. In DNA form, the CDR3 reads TGCAGTGCTAGGGGGACTAGCGGGAGTACCCCCTACGAGCAGTACTTC.

The CDR3 sequence: CASSLFGSNTEAFF. DNA of the CDR3: TGCGCCAGCAGCTTGTTTGGGTCGAACACTGAAGCTTTCTTT. This chain joins TRBV5-1 and TRBJ1-1; unclear D gene. CDR3 size: 14 residues. Germline CDR1 SGHRS, CDR2 YFSETQ. V was pared by 1 base and J by 1 base, with 8 bases between.

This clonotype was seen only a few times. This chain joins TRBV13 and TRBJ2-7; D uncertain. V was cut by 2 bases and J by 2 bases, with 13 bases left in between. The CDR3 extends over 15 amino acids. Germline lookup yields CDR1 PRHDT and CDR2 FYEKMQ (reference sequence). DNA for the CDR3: TGTGCCAGCAGCTTAAATGGCAGAAACACCTACGAGCAGTACTTC. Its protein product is CASSLNGRNTYEQYF.

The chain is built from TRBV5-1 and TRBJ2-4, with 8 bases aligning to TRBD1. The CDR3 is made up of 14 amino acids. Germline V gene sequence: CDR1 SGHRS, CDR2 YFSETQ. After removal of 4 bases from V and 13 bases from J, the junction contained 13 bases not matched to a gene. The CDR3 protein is CASSLKRTGYQQYF. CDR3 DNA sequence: TGCGCCAGCAGCCTAAAAAGGACAGGGTACCAGCAGTACTTC.

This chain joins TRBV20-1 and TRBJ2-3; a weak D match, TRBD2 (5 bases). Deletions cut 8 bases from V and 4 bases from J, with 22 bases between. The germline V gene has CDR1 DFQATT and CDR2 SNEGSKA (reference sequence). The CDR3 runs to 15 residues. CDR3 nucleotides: TGCAGTAAAAGGAGGATCGACCGGTTCGCAGATACGCAGTATTTT. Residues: CSKRRIDRFADTQYF.

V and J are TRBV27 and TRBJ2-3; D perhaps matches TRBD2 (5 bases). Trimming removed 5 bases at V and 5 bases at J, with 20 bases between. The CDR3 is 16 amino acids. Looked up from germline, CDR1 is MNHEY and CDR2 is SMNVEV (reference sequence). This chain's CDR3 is CASSTLRGSQRDTQYF. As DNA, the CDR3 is TGTGCCAGCAGTACACTCCGGGGAAGCCAAAGAGATACGCAGTATTTT.

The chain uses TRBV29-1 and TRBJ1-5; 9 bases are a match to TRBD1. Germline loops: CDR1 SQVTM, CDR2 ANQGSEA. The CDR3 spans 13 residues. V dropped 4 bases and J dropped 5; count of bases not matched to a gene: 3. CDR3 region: CSVARTGDQPQHF. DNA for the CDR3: TGCAGCGTTGCCAGGACAGGGGATCAGCCCCAGCATTTT.

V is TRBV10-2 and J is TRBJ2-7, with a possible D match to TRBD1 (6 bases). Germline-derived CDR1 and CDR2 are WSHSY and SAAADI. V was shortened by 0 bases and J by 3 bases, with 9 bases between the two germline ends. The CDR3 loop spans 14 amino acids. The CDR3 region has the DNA TGCGCCAGCAGTGAGTCGCCGGACAGCTACGAGCAGTACTTC. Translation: CASSESPDSYEQYF.

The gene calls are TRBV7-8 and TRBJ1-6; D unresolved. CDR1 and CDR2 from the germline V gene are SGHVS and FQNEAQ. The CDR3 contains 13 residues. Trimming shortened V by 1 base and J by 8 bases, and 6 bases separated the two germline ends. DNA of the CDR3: TGTGCCAGCAGCTTAGTCGCGGATTCACCCCTCCACTTT. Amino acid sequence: CASSLVADSPLHF.

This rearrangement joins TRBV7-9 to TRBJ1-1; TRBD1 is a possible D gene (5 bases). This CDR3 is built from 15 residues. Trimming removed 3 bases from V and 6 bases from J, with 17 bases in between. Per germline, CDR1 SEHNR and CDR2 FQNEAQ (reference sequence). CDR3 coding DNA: TGTGCCAGCAGCTTCGCGTCGTCGGGGCTAGCTGAAGCTTTCTTT. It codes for CASSFASSGLAEAFF.

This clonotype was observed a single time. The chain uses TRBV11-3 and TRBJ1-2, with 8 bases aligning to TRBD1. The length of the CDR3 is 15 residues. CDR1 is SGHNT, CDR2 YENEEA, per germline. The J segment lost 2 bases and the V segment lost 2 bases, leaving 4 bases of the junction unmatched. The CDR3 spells CASSLPGGLNYGYTF. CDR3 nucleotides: TGTGCCAGCAGCTTACCAGGGGGCTTGAACTATGGCTACACCTTC.

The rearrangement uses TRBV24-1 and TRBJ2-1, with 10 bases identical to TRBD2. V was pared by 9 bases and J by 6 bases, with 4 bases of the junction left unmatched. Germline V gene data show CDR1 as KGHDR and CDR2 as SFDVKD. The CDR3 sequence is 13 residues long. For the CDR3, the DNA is TGTGCCACCCAGCGGGGGGGGAGCAATGAGCAGTTCTTC. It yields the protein CATQRGGSNEQFF.

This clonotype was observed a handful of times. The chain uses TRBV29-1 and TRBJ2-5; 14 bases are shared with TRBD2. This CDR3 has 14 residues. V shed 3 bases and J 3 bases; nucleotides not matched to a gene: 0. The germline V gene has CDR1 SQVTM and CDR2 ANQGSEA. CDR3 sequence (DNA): TGCAGCGTTGAGGGACTAGCGGGAGAAGAGACCCAGTACTTC. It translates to CSVEGLAGEETQYF.